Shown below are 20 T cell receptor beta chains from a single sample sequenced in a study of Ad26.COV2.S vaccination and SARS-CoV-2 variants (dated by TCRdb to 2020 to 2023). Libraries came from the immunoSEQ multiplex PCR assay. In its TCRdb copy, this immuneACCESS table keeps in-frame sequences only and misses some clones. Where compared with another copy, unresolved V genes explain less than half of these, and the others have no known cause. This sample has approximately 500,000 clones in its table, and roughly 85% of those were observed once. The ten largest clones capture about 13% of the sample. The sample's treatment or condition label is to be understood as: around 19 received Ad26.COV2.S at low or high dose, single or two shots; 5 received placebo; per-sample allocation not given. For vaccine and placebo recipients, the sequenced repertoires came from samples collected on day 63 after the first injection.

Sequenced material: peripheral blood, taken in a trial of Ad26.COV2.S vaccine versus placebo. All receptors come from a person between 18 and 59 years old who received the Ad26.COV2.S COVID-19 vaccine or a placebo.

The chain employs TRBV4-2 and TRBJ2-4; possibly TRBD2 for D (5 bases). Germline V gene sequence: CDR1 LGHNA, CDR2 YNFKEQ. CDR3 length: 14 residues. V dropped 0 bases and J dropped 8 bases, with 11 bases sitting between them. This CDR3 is CASSQDPGEYIQYF. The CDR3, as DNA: TGTGCCAGCAGCCAAGATCCCGGGGAGTACATTCAGTACTTC.

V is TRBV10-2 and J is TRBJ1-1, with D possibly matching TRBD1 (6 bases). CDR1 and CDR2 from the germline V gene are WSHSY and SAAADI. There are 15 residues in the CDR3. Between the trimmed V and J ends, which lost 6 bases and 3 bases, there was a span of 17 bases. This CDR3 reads CASSKIQGTDTEAFF. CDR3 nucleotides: TGCGCCAGCAGCAAAATCCAGGGGACCGACACTGAAGCTTTCTTT.

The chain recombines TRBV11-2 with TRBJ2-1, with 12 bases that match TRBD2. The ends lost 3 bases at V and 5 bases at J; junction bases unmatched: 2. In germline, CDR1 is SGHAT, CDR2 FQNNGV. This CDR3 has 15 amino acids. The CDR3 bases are TGTGCCAGCAGCTTCGGACTAGCGGGAAACAATGAGCAGTTCTTC. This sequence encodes CASSFGLAGNNEQFF.

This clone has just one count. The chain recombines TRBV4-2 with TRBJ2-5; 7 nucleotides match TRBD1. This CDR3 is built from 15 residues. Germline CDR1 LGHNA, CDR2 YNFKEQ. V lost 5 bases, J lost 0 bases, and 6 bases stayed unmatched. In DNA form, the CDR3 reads TGTGCCAGCAGCAAGGGGACAGCGTACCAAGAGACCCAGTACTTC. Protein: CASSKGTAYQETQYF.

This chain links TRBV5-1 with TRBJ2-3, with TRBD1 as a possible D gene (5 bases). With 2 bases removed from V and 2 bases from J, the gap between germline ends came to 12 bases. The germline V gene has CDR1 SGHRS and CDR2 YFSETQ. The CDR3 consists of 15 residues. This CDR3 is CASSLDRKLTDTQYF. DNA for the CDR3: TGCGCCAGCAGCTTAGACAGAAAACTCACAGATACGCAGTATTTT.

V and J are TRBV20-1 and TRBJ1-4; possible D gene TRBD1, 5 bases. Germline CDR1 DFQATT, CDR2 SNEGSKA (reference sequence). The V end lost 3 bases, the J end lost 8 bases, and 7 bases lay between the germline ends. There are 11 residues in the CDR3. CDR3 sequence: CSARGGEKLFF. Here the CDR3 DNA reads TGCAGTGCTAGGGGGGGGGAAAAACTGTTTTTT.

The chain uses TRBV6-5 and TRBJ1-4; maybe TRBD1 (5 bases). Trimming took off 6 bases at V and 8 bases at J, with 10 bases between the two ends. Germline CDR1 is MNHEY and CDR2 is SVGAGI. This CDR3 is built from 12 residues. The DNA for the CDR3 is TGTGCCAGCAGGGGGGTGGCAGAAAAACTGTTTTTT. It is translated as CASRGVAEKLFF.

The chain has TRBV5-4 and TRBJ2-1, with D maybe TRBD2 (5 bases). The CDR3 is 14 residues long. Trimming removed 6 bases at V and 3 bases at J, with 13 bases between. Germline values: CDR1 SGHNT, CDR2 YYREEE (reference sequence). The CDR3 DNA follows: TGTGCCAGCACCCCCAGCGGTAACTACAATGAGCAGTTCTTC. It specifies CASTPSGNYNEQFF.

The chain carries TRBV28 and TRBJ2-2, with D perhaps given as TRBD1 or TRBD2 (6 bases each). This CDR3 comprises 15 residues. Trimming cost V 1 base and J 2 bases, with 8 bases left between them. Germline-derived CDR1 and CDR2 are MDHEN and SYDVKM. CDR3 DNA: TGTGCCAGCAGTTTATTCGGGGGCAACACCGGGGAGCTGTTTTTT. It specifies CASSLFGGNTGELFF.

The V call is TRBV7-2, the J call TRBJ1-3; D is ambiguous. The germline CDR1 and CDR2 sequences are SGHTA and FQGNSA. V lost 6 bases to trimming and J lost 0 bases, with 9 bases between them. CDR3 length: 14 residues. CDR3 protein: CASRERHSGNTIYF. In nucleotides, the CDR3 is TGTGCCAGCAGGGAACGGCACTCTGGAAACACCATATATTTT.

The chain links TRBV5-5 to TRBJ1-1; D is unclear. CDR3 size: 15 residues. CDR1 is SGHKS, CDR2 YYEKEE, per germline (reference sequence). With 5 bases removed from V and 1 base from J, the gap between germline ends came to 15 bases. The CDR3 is CASSTEGIPNTEAFF. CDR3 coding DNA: TGTGCCAGCAGTACCGAGGGAATACCGAACACTGAAGCTTTCTTT.

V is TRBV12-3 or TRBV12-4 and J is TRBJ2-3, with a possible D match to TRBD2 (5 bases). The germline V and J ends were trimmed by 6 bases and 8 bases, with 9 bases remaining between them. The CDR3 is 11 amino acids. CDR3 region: CASSVGVTQYF. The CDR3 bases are TGTGCCAGCAGCGTCGGGGTTACGCAGTATTTT.

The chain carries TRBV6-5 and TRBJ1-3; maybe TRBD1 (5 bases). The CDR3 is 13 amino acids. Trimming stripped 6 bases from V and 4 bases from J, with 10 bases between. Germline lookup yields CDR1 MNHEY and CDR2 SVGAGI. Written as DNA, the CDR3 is TGTGCCAGCAGAAGGACATCGGGAAACACCATATATTTT. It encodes CASRRTSGNTIYF.

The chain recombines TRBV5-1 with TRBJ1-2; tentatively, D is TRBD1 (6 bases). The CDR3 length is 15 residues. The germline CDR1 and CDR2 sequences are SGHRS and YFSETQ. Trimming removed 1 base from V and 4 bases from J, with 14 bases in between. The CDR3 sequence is CASSLTGTRGYGYTF. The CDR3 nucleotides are TGCGCCAGCAGCTTGACCGGGACAAGGGGCTATGGCTACACCTTC. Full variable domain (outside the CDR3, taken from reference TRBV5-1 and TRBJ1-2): KAGVTQTPRYLIKTRGQQVTLSCSPISGHRSVSWYQQTPGQGLQFLFEYFSETQRNKGNFPGRFSGRQFSNSRSEMNVSTLELGDSALYLCASSLTGTRGYGYTFGSGTRLTVV.

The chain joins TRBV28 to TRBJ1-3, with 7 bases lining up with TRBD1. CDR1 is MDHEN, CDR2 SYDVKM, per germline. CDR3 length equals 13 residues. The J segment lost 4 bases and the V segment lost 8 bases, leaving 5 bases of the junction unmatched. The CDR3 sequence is CASEGAWGNTIYF. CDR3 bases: TGTGCCAGCGAGGGGGCGTGGGGAAACACCATATATTTT.

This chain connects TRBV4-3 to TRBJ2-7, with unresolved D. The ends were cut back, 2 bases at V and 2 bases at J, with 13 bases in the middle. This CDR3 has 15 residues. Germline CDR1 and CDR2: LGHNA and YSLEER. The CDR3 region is CASSQYFQRPYEQYF. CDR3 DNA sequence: TGCGCCAGCAGCCAATATTTCCAGCGACCCTACGAGCAGTACTTC.

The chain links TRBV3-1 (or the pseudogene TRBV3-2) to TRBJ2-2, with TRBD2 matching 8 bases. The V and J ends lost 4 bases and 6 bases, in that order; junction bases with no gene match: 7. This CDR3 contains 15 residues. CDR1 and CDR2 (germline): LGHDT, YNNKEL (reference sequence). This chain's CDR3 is CASSPRAGVAGELFF. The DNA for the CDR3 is TGTGCCAGCAGCCCCCGAGCGGGAGTCGCCGGGGAGCTGTTTTTT.

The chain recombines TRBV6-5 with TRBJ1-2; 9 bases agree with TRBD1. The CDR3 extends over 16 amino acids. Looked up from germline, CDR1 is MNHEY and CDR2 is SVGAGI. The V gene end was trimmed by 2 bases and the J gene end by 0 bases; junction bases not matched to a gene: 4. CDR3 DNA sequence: TGTGCCAGCAGTTACCGTTGGACAGGGGCTAACTATGGCTACACCTTC. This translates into CASSYRWTGANYGYTF.

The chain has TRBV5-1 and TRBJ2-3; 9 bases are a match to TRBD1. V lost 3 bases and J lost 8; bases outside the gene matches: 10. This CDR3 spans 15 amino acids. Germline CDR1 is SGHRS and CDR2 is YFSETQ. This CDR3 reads CASSSRTGEAATQYF. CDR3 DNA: TGCGCCAGCAGCTCCCGGACAGGGGAGGCAGCTACGCAGTATTTT.

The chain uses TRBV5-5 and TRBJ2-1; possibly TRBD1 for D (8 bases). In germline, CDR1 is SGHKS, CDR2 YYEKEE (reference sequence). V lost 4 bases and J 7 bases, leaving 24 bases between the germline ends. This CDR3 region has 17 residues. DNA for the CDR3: TGTGCCAGCAGCCCGGGGGGCGGGTACTGGACAGGGAATGAGCAGTTCTTC. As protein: CASSPGGGYWTGNEQFF.